This section outlines one T cell receptor (beta chain) sequence together with its context. The entry originates in a study of blood T cell repertoires in COVID-19. CDR3 length: 14 residues. Germline CDR1 ENHRY, CDR2 SYGVKD. Deletions cut 6 bases from V and 8 bases from J, with 14 bases between. Sequenced by immunoSEQ multiplex PCR; TCRdb stores in-frame clones only, minus some. The sample yields roughly 250,000 clones, over 75% seen once. The rearrangement joins TRBV10-3 to TRBJ1-6; D call uncertain. Source material: peripheral blood. This receptor was identified in a human donor in a cohort sampled during active COVID-19. The CDR3 sequence: CAIREIGLDSPLHF. The CDR3 DNA sequence: TGTGCCATCAGGGAGATCGGACTTGATTCACCCCTCCACTTT.